The present entry profiles one T cell receptor (beta chain) with its context. As yet, its antigen is unknown. A universal primer site was incorporated via template switching, and the cDNA contained unique molecular identifiers. From the 5' RACE reads, TCRdb called clonotypes with MiXCR, one entry per CDR3 protein. The profile shows about 200,000 distinct CDR3 sequences, approximately 15% of them singletons. Trimming pared 6 bases from V and 3 bases from J, leaving 8 bases between. The CDR3 loop spans 12 amino acids. The data are from a study of identical twins. Whole-study findings and limits: A lower insertion count was a feature of abundant cord blood beta clonotypes, with no such feature in memory repertoires.

The data also belong to a second study, concerning T cells expressing NK-cell markers.

The chain joins TRBV12-3 or TRBV12-4 to TRBJ2-5; possibly TRBD2 for D (5 bases). The specimen sequenced was CD8+ T cells sorted from blood. This receptor was identified in a woman under 30 in good health. In DNA form, the CDR3 reads TGTGCCAGCAGGTGGACTGAAGAGACCCAGTACTTC. Its translation is CASRWTEETQYF.